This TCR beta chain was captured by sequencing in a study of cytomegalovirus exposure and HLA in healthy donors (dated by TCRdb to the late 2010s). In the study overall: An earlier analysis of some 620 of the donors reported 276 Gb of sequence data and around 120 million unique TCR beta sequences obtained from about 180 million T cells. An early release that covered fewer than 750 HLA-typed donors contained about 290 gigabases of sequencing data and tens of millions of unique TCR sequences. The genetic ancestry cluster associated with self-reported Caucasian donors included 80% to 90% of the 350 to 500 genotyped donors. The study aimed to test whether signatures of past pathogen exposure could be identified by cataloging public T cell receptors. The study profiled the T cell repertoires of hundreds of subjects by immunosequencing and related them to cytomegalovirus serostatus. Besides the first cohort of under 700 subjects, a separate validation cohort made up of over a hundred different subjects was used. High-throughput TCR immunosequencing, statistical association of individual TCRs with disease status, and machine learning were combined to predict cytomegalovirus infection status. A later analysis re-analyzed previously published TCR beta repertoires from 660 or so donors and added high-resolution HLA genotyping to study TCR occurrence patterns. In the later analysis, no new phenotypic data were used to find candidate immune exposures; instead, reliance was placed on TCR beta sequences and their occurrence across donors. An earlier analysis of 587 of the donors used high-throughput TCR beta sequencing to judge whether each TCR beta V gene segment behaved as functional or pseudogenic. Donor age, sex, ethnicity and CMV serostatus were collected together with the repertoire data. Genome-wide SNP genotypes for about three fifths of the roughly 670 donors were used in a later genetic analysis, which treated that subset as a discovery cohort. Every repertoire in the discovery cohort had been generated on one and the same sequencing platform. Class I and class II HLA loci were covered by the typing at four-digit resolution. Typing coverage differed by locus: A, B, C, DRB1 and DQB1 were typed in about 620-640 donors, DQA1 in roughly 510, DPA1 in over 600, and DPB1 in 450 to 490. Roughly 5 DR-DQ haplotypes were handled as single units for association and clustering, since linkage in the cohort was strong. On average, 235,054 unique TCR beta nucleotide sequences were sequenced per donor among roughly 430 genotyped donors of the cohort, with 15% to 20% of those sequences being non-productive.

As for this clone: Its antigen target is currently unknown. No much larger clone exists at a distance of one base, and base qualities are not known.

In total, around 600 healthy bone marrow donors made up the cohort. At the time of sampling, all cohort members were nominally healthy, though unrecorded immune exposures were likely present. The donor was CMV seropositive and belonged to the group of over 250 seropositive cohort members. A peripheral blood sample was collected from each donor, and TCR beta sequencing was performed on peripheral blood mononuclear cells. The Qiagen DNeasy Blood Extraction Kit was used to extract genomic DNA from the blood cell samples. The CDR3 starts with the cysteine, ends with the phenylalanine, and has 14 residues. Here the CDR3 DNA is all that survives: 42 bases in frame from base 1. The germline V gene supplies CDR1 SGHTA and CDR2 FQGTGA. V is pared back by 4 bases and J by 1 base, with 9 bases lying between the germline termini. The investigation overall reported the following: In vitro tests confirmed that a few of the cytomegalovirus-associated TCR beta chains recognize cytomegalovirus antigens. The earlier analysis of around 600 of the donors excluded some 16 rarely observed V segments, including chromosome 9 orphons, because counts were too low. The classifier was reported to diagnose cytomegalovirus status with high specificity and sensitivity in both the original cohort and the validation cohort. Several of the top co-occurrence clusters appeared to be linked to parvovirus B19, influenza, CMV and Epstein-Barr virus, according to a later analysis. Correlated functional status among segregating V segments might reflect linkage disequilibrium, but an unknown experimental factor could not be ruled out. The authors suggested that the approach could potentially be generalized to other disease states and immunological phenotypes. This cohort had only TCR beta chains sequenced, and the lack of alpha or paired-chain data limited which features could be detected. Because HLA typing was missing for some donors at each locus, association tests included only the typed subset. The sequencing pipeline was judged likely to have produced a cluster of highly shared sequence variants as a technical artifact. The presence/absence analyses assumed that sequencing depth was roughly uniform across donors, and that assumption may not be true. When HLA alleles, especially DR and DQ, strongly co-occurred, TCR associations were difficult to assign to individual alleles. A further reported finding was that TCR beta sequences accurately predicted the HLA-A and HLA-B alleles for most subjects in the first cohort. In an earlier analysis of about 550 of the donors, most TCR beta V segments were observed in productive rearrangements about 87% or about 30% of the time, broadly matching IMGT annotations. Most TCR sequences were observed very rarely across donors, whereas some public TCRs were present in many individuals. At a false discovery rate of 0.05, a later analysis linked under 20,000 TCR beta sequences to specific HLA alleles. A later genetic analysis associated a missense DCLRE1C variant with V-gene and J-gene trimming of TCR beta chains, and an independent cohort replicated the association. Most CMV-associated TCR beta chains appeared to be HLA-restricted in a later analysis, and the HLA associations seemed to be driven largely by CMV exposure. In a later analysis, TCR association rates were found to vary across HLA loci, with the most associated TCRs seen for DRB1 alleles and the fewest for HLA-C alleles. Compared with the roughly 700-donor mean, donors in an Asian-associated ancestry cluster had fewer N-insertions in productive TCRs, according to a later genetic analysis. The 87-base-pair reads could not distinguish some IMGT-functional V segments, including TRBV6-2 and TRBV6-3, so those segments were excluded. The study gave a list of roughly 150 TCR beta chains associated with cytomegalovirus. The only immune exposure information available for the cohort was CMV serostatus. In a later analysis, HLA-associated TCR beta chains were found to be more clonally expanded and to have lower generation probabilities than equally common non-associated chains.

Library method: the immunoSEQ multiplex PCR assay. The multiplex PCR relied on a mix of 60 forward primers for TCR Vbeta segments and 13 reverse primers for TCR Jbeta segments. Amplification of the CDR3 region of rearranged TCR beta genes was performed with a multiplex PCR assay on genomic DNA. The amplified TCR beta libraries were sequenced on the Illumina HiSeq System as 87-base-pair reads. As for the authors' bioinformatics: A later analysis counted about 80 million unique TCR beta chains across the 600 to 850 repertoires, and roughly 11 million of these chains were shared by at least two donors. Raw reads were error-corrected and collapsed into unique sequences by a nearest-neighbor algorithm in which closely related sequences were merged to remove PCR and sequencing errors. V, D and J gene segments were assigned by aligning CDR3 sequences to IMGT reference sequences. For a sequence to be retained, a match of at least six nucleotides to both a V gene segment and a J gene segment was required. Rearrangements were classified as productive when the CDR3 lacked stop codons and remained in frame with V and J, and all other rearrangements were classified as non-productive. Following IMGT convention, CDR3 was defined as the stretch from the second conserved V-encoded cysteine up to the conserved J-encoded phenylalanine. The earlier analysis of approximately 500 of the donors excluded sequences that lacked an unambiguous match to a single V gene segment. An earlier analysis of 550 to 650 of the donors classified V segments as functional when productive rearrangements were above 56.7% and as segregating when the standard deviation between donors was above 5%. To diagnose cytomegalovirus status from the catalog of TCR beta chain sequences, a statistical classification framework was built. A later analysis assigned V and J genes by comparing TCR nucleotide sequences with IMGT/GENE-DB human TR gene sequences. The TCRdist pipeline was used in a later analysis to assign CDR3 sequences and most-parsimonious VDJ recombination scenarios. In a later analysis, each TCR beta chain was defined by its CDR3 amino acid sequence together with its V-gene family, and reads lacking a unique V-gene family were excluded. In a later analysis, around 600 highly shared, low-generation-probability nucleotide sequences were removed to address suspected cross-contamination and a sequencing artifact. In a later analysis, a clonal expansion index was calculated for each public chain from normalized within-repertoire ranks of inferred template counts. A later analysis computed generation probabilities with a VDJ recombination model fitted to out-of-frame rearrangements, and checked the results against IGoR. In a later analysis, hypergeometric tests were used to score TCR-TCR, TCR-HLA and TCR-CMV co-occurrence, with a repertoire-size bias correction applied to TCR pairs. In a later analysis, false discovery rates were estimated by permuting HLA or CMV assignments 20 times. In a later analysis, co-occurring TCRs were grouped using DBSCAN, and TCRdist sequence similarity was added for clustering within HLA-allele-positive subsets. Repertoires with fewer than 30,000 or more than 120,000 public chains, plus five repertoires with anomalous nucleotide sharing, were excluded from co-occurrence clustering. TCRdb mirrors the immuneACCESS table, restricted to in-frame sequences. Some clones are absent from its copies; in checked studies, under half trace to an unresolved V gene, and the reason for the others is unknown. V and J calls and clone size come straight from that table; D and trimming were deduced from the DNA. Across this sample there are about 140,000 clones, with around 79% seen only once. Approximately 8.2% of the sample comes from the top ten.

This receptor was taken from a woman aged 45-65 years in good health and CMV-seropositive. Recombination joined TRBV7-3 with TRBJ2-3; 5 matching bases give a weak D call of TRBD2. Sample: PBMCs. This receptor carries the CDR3 CASSSIGGTDTQYF. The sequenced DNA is TGTGCCAGCAGCTCGATCGGGGGCACAGATACGCAGTATTTT.